The source of this T cell receptor beta chain is a study of T cells in Graves' hyperthyroidism and ophthalmopathy. At the level of the study: Initial diagnosis, before any treatment, was when peripheral blood was collected.

The CDR3 covers 15 residues. The ends lost 5 bases at V and 4 bases at J; junction bases unmatched: 10. CDR1 and CDR2 (germline): SGHTA, FQGNSA. This clonotype was seen at least ten times. No antigen is known for it. The TCR beta CDR3 regions underwent amplification using RNA transcripts as the source. The TCR CDR3 was amplified in a first-round RT-PCR using the HTBI primer set. TCRdb ran MiXCR on the multiplex PCR reads and lists one entry per CDR3 protein. The table lists some 360,000 distinct CDR3 sequences, less than 20% of them singletons, with around 15% in the top ten. Whole-study findings and limits: Ophthalmopathy prediction by the model preceded onset by a median roughly 6 months.

The receptor's source is a woman aged 40 to 50 with Graves' ophthalmopathy. The chain joins TRBV7-2 to TRBJ2-7, with 8 bases aligning to TRBD2. Sequencing input: blood. The CDR3 region is CASSRSGSASYEQYF. CDR3 sequence (DNA): TGTGCCAGCAGCAGAAGCGGGAGCGCTTCTTACGAGCAGTACTTC.